Listed here are 28 T cell receptor beta chains from one sample, sequenced in a study of response to subunit inactivated influenza vaccine. TCRdb reprocessed the RT-PCR reads via MiXCR and lists one record per CDR3 protein. The top ten clones hold 10% to 15% of a sample with over 400,000 distinct CDR3 sequences, roughly 11% of them seen once. Here the sequenced sample was PBMCs from blood, taken about 6 weeks after vaccination. All receptors come from a man aged 50-59 years who received an inactivated influenza vaccine.

V is TRBV2 and J is TRBJ2-1; D is uncertain. The germline V and J ends were trimmed by 6 bases and 2 bases, with 14 bases remaining between them. The germline gives CDR1 SNHLY, CDR2 FYNNEI. The CDR3 runs 15 residues. Here the CDR3 reads CASRLGRPPYNEQFF. CDR3 nucleotides: TGTGCCAGCAGGCTTGGACGGCCTCCCTACAATGAGCAGTTCTTC.

This clonotype has more than one count but fewer than ten. One junction end disagrees with the germline gene, perhaps due to a read error. The V and J genes are TRBV5-1 and TRBJ1-1; perhaps TRBD1 as D (5 bases). CDR1 and CDR2 (germline): SGHRS, YFSETQ. The CDR3 loop spans 12 amino acids. CDR3 nucleotides: TGCGCCAGCACGGGGACGAACATTGAAGCTTTCTTT. It yields the protein CASTGTNIEAFF. The entire variable domain, with the rest obtained from reference TRBV5-1 and TRBJ1-1, is as follows: KAGVTQTPRYLIKTRGQQVTLSCSPISGHRSVSWYQQTPGQGLQFLFEYFSETQRNKGNFPGRFSGRQFSNSRSEMNVSTLELGDSALYLCASTGTNIEAFFGQGTRLTVV.

This clonotype was detected ten times or more. The chain carries TRBV27 and TRBJ2-1, with 12 bases lining up with TRBD2. Germline CDR1 reads MNHEY; CDR2 reads SMNVEV (reference sequence). V lost 4 bases, J lost 6 bases, and 7 bases stayed unmatched. This CDR3 comprises 16 residues. CDR3 nucleotides: TGTGCCAGCAGTTCTAAGACTAGCGGGAGTAGCAATGAGCAGTTCTTC. Encoded protein: CASSSKTSGSSNEQFF.

There are many counts of this clonotype. The CDR3 carries no conserved terminal phenylalanine or tryptophan, so it likely arises from a read error. Because the CDR3's place on the DNA is in doubt, the DNA is left out and the CDR3 is given as listed by TCRdb. V is TRBV14 and J is TRBJ1-1. The germline CDR1 and CDR2 sequences are SGHDN and FVKESK. The CDR3 is 9 amino acids long, termini counted. The CDR3 sequence is CASSPDCGT.

In this sample, this clonotype turned up many times. The rearrangement links TRBV27 to TRBJ1-1; D possibly corresponds to TRBD1 (6 bases). The germline V and J ends were trimmed by 6 bases and 0 bases, with 17 bases remaining between them. Germline CDR1 is MNHEY and CDR2 is SMNVEV (reference sequence). The CDR3 runs to 16 residues. CDR3: CASRTTLGHMNTEAFF. The CDR3 DNA reads as TGTGCCAGCAGGACGACGCTGGGACATATGAACACTGAAGCTTTCTTT.

V and J are TRBV4-1 and TRBJ1-4; no definite D call. There are 14 residues in the CDR3. CDR1 MGHRA and CDR2 YSYEKL come from the germline V gene. V was trimmed by 7 bases and J by 0 bases, leaving 9 bases between them. In DNA form, the CDR3 reads TGCGCCAGCACCTACAGTGCAACTAATGAAAAACTGTTTTTT. It translates to CASTYSATNEKLFF.

This clonotype was observed a few times. The chain employs TRBV10-3 and TRBJ2-7; D is perhaps TRBD2 (6 bases). Germline CDR1 and CDR2: ENHRY and SYGVKD. CDR3 size: 17 residues. Trimming cost V 0 bases and J 2 bases, with 17 bases left between them. The CDR3, as DNA: TGTGCCATCAGTGAGTCGAAGTTGACGGGAGTTCCCTACGAGCAGTACTTC. As protein: CAISESKLTGVPYEQYF.

This clonotype was detected only once. J is TRBJ1-5 and V is TRBV10-3; a weak D match, TRBD1 (5 bases). The CDR3 contains 16 residues. CDR1 and CDR2 (germline): ENHRY, SYGVKD. The V and J ends lost 0 bases and 2 bases respectively, with 11 bases between them. The DNA for the CDR3 is TGTGCCATCAGTGAGTCACCCTTGACAGGCAATCAGCCCCAGCATTTT. Protein product: CAISESPLTGNQPQHF.

There are many counts of this clonotype. This chain joins TRBV7-8 and TRBJ1-1; D is undetermined. Germline CDR1 is SGHVS and CDR2 is FQNEAQ. The V end was cut by 2 bases, the J end by 1 base, with 5 bases between. This CDR3 has 13 amino acids. CDR3 protein: CASSLMGNTEAFF. The CDR3 region has the DNA TGTGCCAGCAGCTTAATGGGGAACACTGAAGCTTTCTTT.

This clonotype has only a few counts. The chain carries TRBV20-1 and TRBJ1-1, with 8 bases lining up with TRBD1. Trimming at V came to 0 bases and at J to 0 bases, leaving 15 bases not matched to a gene. The CDR3 extends over 19 amino acids. Germline V gene data show CDR1 as DFQATT and CDR2 as SNEGSKA (reference sequence). The CDR3 is CSARDLGQVLPNLNTEAFF. In nucleotides, the CDR3 is TGCAGTGCTAGAGATCTGGGACAGGTCCTACCAAATTTGAACACTGAAGCTTTCTTT.

This clonotype has a count of ten or more. The chain has TRBV28 and TRBJ2-1, with D possibly TRBD2 on 5 matching bases. This CDR3 contains 13 residues. The V gene's germline CDR1 is MDHEN and CDR2 SYDVKM. Trimming cost V 5 bases and J 9 bases, with 14 bases left between them. CDR3 loop: CASSRLADPEQFF. In nucleotides, the CDR3 is TGTGCCAGCAGTCGGCTAGCAGATCCTGAGCAGTTCTTC.

The V gene is TRBV20-1, the J gene TRBJ2-7; 10 positions agree with TRBD2. Germline CDR1 and CDR2: DFQATT and SNEGSKA (reference sequence). V shed 1 base, J shed 3 bases, and the junction held 3 bases outside the gene matches. The CDR3 is 14 residues long. CDR3 in DNA: TGCAGTGCTAGAGTGGCTAGCGGGAGCTACGAGCAGTACTTC. Encoded protein: CSARVASGSYEQYF.

The rearrangement links TRBV18 to TRBJ1-6; D remains ambiguous. The CDR3 sequence is 13 residues long. Germline V gene data show CDR1 as KGHSH and CDR2 as LQKENI. V was pared by 2 bases and J by 13 bases, with 12 bases between. The CDR3 loop reads CASSPREGPPLHF. The CDR3 DNA reads as TGTGCCAGCTCACCAAGGGAGGGTCCTCCCCTCCACTTT.

The CDR3 DNA reads TGTGCCAGCAGCTCCCCCCGGACTAGCCCGTCACAAGAGACCCAGTACTTC. Protein product: CASSSPRTSPSQETQYF. The rearrangement uses TRBV7-9 and TRBJ2-5; 8 nucleotides line up with TRBD2. The germline gives CDR1 SEHNR, CDR2 FQNEAQ (reference sequence). CDR3 length: 17 residues. Trimming removed 4 bases from V and 2 bases from J; junction bases left unmatched: 12.

The V call is TRBV29-1, the J call TRBJ2-7; D gene unclear. Germline values: CDR1 SQVTM, CDR2 ANQGSEA. The CDR3 runs to 13 residues. V gave up 4 bases and J gave up 3 bases, with 13 bases separating them. CDR3 loop: CSVGTGEVYEQYF. DNA for the CDR3: TGCAGCGTTGGTACGGGTGAGGTCTACGAGCAGTACTTC.

This clonotype appeared many times. This chain links TRBV29-1 with TRBJ2-1; 13 bases line up with TRBD2. CDR3 length: 14 amino acids. J was trimmed by 7 bases and V by 4 bases; bases with no gene match: 4. Germline V gene data show CDR1 as SQVTM and CDR2 as ANQGSEA. The CDR3 DNA sequence: TGCAGCGTTGGGAGGACTAGCGGGAGTAATGAGCAGTTCTTC. Protein sequence: CSVGRTSGSNEQFF.

This clonotype was observed at least ten times. The chain uses TRBV7-2 and TRBJ2-5, with 8 bases lining up with TRBD2. Germline assignment: CDR1 SGHTA and CDR2 FQGNSA. This CDR3 spans 15 amino acids. Unmatched junction bases numbered 3, after V lost 1 base and J lost 2 bases. Written as DNA, the CDR3 is TGTGCCAGCAGCTTAGAGACTAGCGCACAAGAGACCCAGTACTTC. Amino acid sequence: CASSLETSAQETQYF. The full variable domain, with the rest looked up from reference TRBV7-2 and TRBJ2-5, is GAGVSQSPSNKVTEKGKDVELRCDPISGHTALYWYRQSLGQGLEFLIYFQGNSAPDKSGLPSDRFSAERTGGSVSTLTIQRTQQEDSAVYLCASSLETSAQETQYFGPGTRLLVL.

This clonotype has a count of ten or more. The V call is TRBV29-1, the J call TRBJ2-7; D may be TRBD2 (7 bases). Germline CDR1 is SQVTM and CDR2 is ANQGSEA. CDR3 size: 15 residues. The V end lost 6 bases, the J end lost 4 bases, and 22 bases lay between the germline ends. DNA for the CDR3: TGCAGCGTCGAGGGCCACCCAGGGGAGGGGTACGAGCAGTACTTC. This sequence encodes CSVEGHPGEGYEQYF.

The V gene is TRBV20-1, the J gene TRBJ1-2, with 8 bases aligning to TRBD1. Per germline, CDR1 DFQATT and CDR2 SNEGSKA (reference sequence). The CDR3 has 18 residues. V shed 1 base, J shed 1 base, and the junction held 14 bases outside the gene matches. CDR3 amino acids: CSARGRRTGLRSNYGYTF. The CDR3 DNA reads TGCAGTGCTAGAGGCCGGCGGACAGGGCTTAGGAGTAACTATGGCTACACCTTC.

This chain connects TRBV11-2 to TRBJ2-5; D unclear. Germline V gene lookup returns CDR1 SGHAT and CDR2 FQNNGV. The CDR3 is made up of 13 amino acids. V gave up 2 bases and J gave up 5 bases, with 9 bases separating them. The CDR3 region is CASSLKLRETQYF. The CDR3 nucleotides are TGTGCCAGCAGCTTAAAATTGCGGGAGACCCAGTACTTC. Combining the CDR3 with reference TRBV11-2 and TRBJ2-5 gives the whole variable domain EAGVAQSPRYKIIEKRQSVAFWCNPISGHATLYWYQQILGQGPKLLIQFQNNGVVDDSQLPKDRFSAERLKGVDSTLKIQPAKLEDSAVYLCASSLKLRETQYFGPGTRLLVL.

The chain carries TRBV14 and TRBJ2-1; 10 bases align to TRBD2. The germline CDR1 and CDR2 sequences are SGHDN and FVKESK. J gave up 4 bases and V 4 bases, and 4 bases lay outside the gene matches. The CDR3 covers 15 residues. The CDR3 DNA sequence: TGTGCCAGCAGCCGCACTAGCGGGGCTTACAATGAGCAGTTCTTC. Amino acids: CASSRTSGAYNEQFF.

This rearrangement joins TRBV27 to TRBJ2-7; D gene unclear. Germline loops: CDR1 MNHEY, CDR2 SMNVEV (reference sequence). V shed 8 bases and J shed 0 bases, with 14 bases lying between them. The CDR3 extends over 14 amino acids. This CDR3 reads CASPPDGYSYEQYF. The DNA for the CDR3 is TGTGCCAGCCCCCCAGACGGATACTCCTACGAGCAGTACTTC.

This clonotype occurred a few times. The V gene is TRBV12-3 or TRBV12-4, the J gene TRBJ2-7, with D unclear. The CDR3 extends over 12 amino acids. V lost 3 bases, J lost 9 bases, and 12 bases lay in between. The CDR3 coding sequence is TGTGCCAGCAGTTTTTTCACAGACACGCAGTACTTC. It yields the protein CASSFFTDTQYF.

The J gene is TRBJ2-5, the V gene TRBV6-1; 10 nucleotides line up with TRBD1. V lost 6 bases to trimming and J lost 2 bases; unmatched junction nucleotides: 6. Germline loops: CDR1 MNHNS, CDR2 SASEGT. CDR3 length: 15 amino acids. The CDR3 bases are TGTGCCAGCAGCACCGGGACAGGGGTTCAAGAGACCCAGTACTTC. As protein: CASSTGTGVQETQYF.

Only a few counts were recorded for this clonotype. This chain links TRBV15 with TRBJ1-5, with unresolved D. Germline CDR1 LNHNV, CDR2 YYDKDF (reference sequence). The CDR3 is 15 residues long. Trimming removed 4 bases at V and 10 bases at J, with 20 bases between. The CDR3 reads CATSIQKRSGSPQHF. CDR3 sequence (DNA): TGTGCCACCAGCATCCAAAAAAGGAGCGGAAGCCCCCAGCATTTT.

A remark on this clonotype: This clone may be a read error of a much larger clone one base away. This chain links TRBV12-3 or TRBV12-4 with TRBJ2-1; 11 nucleotides align to TRBD2. This CDR3 is built from 15 residues. The CDR3 DNA follows: TGTGCCATCAGTTTATGGGGACTAGCGGCCAATGAGCAGTTCTTC. Translation: CAISLWGLAANEQFF.

A few counts support this clonotype. This chain connects TRBV5-1 to TRBJ2-5; 9 bases are shared with TRBD2. The CDR3 is made up of 14 amino acids. Germline loops: CDR1 SGHRS, CDR2 YFSETQ. The ends lost 9 bases at V and 2 bases at J; junction bases unmatched: 8. Here the CDR3 DNA reads TGCGCCACTAAAGCGGGGGGCGTACAAGAGACCCAGTACTTC. It yields the protein CATKAGGVQETQYF.

This clonotype was found a few times. The chain joins TRBV19 to TRBJ2-2, with no clear D. Trimming took 10 bases from V and 1 from J, leaving 13 bases between them. The CDR3 is 14 residues long. Looked up from germline, CDR1 is LNHDA and CDR2 is SQIVND (reference sequence). CDR3 bases: TGTGCCACACGCGTGACCAAGAACACCGGGGAGCTGTTTTTT. Translation gives CATRVTKNTGELFF.